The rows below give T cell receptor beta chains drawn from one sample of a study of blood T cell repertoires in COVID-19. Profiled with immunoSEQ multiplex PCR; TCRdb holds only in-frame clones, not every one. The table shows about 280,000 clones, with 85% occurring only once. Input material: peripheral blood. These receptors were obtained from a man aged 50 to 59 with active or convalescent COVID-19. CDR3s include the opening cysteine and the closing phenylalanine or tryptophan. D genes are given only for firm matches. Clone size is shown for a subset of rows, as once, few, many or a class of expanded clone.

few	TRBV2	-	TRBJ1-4	TGTGCCAGCAGTGAAACAACAGGGTTAATAGAAGGACTGTTTTTT	CASSETTGLIEGLFF
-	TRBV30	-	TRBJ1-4	TGTGCCTGGAGCCGACAGGATGGGATCGAAAAACTGTTTTTT	CAWSRQDGIEKLFF
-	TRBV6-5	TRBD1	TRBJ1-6	TGTGCCAGCAGTTCCGGACAGGGAAGGAATTCACCCCTCCACTTT	CASSSGQGRNSPLHF
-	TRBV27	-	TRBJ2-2	TGTGCCAGCAGGGGACATACCACCGGGGAGCTGTTTTTT	CASRGHTTGELFF
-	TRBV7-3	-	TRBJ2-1	TGTGCCAGCAGCCCCACTTTGGGTAGCGACAATGAGCAGTTCTTC	CASSPTLGSDNEQFF
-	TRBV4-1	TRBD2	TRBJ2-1	TGCGCCAGCAGCCCGGCGGGAGCCTACAATGAGCAGTTCTTC	CASSPAGAYNEQFF
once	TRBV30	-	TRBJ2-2	TGTGCCGGTAGCGGGAACACCGGGGAGCTGTTTTTT	CAGSGNTGELFF
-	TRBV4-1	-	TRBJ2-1	TGCGCCAGCAGCCAAGATTTGCGGATCTCCTACAATGAGCAGTTCTTC	CASSQDLRISYNEQFF
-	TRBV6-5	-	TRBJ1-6	TGTGCCAGCAGTTACAGAGGGGGTTCGAATAATTCACCCCTCCACTTT	CASSYRGGSNNSPLHF
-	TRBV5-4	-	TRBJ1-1	TGTGCCAGCAGCTTAACCAGGGCGAACACTGAAGCTTTCTTT	CASSLTRANTEAFF
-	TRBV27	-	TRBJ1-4	TGTGCCAGCAGTTTAGGGACTACAACTAATGAAAAACTGTTTTTT	CASSLGTTTNEKLFF
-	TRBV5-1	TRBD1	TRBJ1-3	TGCGCCAGCAGCTTATTACCAGGGGGCCTCTCTGGAAACACCATATATTTT	CASSLLPGGLSGNTIYF
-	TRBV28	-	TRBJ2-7	TGTGCCAGCAGTACATCAGGGTGCGAGCAGTACTTC	CASSTSGCEQYF
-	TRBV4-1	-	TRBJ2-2	TGCGCCAGCAGCCCAGAGGTTCCCGTAGACTACACCGGGGAGCTGTTTTTT	CASSPEVPVDYTGELFF
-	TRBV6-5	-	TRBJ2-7	TGTGCCAGCAGTTACAGCAGGGAAACCTACGAGCAGTACTTC	CASSYSRETYEQYF
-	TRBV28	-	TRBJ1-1	TGTGCCAGCAGTTTAAACGGAGGCAGTCCCACTGAAGCTTTCTTT	CASSLNGGSPTEAFF
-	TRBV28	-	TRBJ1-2	TGTGCCAGCGACGTCCACCCTCCAGGTTTTGGCTACACCTTC	CASDVHPPGFGYTF
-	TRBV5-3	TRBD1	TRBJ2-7	TGTGCCAGAAGCTTTATATACAGGGGGCTGATAGCTTACGAGCAGTACTTC	CARSFIYRGLIAYEQYF
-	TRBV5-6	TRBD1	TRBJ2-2	TGTGCCAGCAGCACCGACAGGGGGTTGTATTCCGGGGAGCTGTTTTTT	CASSTDRGLYSGELFF
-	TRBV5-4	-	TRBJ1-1	TGTGCCAGCAGCCCCCGTCTGAGCGCTGAAGCTTTCTTT	CASSPRLSAEAFF
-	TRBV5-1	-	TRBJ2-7	TGCGCCAGACCACAGCGGATGACCTACGAGCAGTACTTC	CARPQRMTYEQYF
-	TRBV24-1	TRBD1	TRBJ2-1	TGTGCCACCAGTGAGATAGACAGGGCCTACAATGAGCAGTTCTTC	CATSEIDRAYNEQFF
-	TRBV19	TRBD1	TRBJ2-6	TGTGCCAGTAGTCTTCGGACAGGGGGCACTGGGGCCAACGTCCTGACTTTC	CASSLRTGGTGANVLTF
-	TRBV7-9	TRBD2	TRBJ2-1	TGTGCCAGCAGCCCTCGGGGGGAGGCCTACAATGAGCAGTTCTTC	CASSPRGEAYNEQFF
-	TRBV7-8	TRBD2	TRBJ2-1	TGTGCCAGCAGCTTAGGTGCTAGCGGGAGGGCCATGGGTAGTGAGCAGTTCTTC	CASSLGASGRAMGSEQFF
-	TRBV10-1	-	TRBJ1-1	TGCGCCAGCAGTGAGTCTGGGCTTGCTGAAGCTTTCTTT	CASSESGLAEAFF
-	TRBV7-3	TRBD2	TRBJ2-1	TGTGCCAGCAGCTTACTAGCGGGGCACAACAATGAGCAGTTCTTC	CASSLLAGHNNEQFF
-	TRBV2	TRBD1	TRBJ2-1	TGTGCCAGCAACTGGGACAGGGAGTACAATGAGCAGTTCTTC	CASNWDREYNEQFF
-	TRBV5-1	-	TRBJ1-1	TGCGCCAGCGGACAGACAGACTGGAGCACTGAAGCTTTCTTT	CASGQTDWSTEAFF
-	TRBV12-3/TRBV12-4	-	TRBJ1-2	TGTGCCAGCAGTCCGGGGGAACACTATGGCTACACCTTC	CASSPGEHYGYTF
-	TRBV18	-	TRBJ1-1	TGTGCCAGCTCACAAGGAGCATGGGGGGACACTGAAGCTTTCTTT	CASSQGAWGDTEAFF
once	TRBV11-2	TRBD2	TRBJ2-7	TGTGCCGGACAGAGGGGGCGTAGCGGGAGAGTCCGCGAGCAGTACTTC	CAGQRGRSGRVREQYF
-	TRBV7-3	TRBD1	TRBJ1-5	TGTGCCAGCAGCTTAAGGGAAAACAGGGGACTCAATCAGCCCCAGCATTTT	CASSLRENRGLNQPQHF
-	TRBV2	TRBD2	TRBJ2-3	TGTGCCAGCGGGGGACTAGCGGGCACAGATACGCAGTATTTT	CASGGLAGTDTQYF
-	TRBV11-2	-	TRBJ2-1	TGTGCCAGCAGATACGGGGTCAATGAGCAGTTCTTC	CASRYGVNEQFF
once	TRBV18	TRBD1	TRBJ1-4	TGTGCCAGCTCACCGGGACAGGGGGACGAAAAACTGTTTTTT	CASSPGQGDEKLFF
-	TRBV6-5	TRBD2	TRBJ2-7	TGTGCCAGCAGTTACTCATCGACTAGCGATTACGAGCAGTACTTC	CASSYSSTSDYEQYF
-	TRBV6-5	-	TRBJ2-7	TGTGCCAGCAGTTACGCCAGGGCTTCCTACGAGCAGTACTTC	CASSYARASYEQYF
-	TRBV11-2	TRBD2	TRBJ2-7	TGTGCCAGCAGCTTAGGGGGACTAGCGGGAGGGCAGTACTTC	CASSLGGLAGGQYF
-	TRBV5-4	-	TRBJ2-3	TGTGCCAGCAGCTCCTTGGTCGTGCGAGGCGATACGCAGTATTTT	CASSSLVVRGDTQYF
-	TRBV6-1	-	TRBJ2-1	TGTGCCAGCAGTGAAAAAAACAGGGGTAGCGGTGAGCAGTTCTTC	CASSEKNRGSGEQFF
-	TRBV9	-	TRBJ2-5	TGTGCCAGCAGTCCTCGCGTTGCGTCTCGAGAGACCCAGTACTTC	CASSPRVASRETQYF
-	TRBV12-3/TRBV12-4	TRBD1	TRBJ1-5	TGTGCCAGCAGCCATGACAGGGATCAGCCCCAGCATTTT	CASSHDRDQPQHF
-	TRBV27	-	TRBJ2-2	TGTGCCAGCACGAGGGGAGGCGCCGGGGAGCTGTTTTTT	CASTRGGAGELFF
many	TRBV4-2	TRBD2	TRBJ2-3	TGTGCCAGCAGCCAAGCGGGACTAGCGGGAGTAGGCACAGATACGCAGTATTTT	CASSQAGLAGVGTDTQYF